What follows are 20 T cell receptor beta chains derived from one specimen sequenced in a study of T cell responses to AZD1222 COVID-19 vaccine. The data were produced by immunoSEQ multiplex PCR, yet TCRdb's version contains in-frame clones alone and is incomplete. The sample holds some 120,000 clones; 94% are singletons and the top ten take roughly 7%. The input for sequencing was peripheral blood, taken on day 0 of AZD1222 vaccination. The source of these receptors is an adult in good health.

V gene TRBV7-8 combines with J gene TRBJ1-5; no reliable D call. V dropped 5 bases and J dropped 6 bases, with 14 bases sitting between them. CDR1 and CDR2 from the germline V gene are SGHVS and FQNEAQ. This CDR3 has 14 amino acids. CDR3 nucleotide sequence: TGTGCCAGCAGCCCACGACCGAGTGGTCAGCCCCAGCATTTT. Its protein is CASSPRPSGQPQHF.

The rearrangement uses TRBV5-8 and TRBJ2-1; 10 nucleotides match TRBD2. Germline CDR1 and CDR2: SGHTS and YDEGEE. J lost 5 bases, V lost 6 bases, and 8 bases had no gene match. CDR3 size: 15 residues. The CDR3 loop is CASNLLAGENNEQFF. The CDR3 DNA reads TGTGCCAGCAACCTCCTAGCGGGAGAGAACAATGAGCAGTTCTTC. Together with reference TRBV5-8 and TRBJ2-1, the CDR3 gives the full variable domain: EAGVTQSPTHLIKTRGQQATLRCSPISGHTSVYWYQQALGLGLQFLLWYDEGEERNRGNFPPRFSGRQFPNYSSELNVNALELEDSALYLCASNLLAGENNEQFFGPGTRLTVL.

This clone was found once. V gene TRBV27 combines with J gene TRBJ2-7; D may be TRBD1 or TRBD2 (5 bases each). The CDR3 spans 12 residues. With 9 bases removed from V and 3 bases from J, the gap between germline ends came to 12 bases. Germline-derived CDR1 and CDR2 are MNHEY and SMNVEV (reference sequence). The CDR3 region has the DNA TGTGCCAGAGGGGACGAATGCTACGAGCAGTACTTC. Translated: CARGDECYEQYF.

This clone was counted a single time. The rearrangement uses TRBV29-1 and TRBJ2-7, with 10 bases aligning to TRBD2. Germline trimming cut 7 bases from V and 3 bases from J; bases unmatched to any gene: 6. The V gene's germline CDR1 is SQVTM and CDR2 ANQGSEA. The CDR3 has 13 residues. The CDR3, as DNA: TGCAGCGCCACTAGCGGGGTCTTCTACGAGCAGTACTTC. Its translation: CSATSGVFYEQYF.

The chain has TRBV18 and TRBJ2-7; 9 nucleotides line up with TRBD2. CDR1 and CDR2 from the germline V gene are KGHSH and LQKENI. The CDR3 loop spans 13 amino acids. V lost 3 bases to trimming and J lost 6 bases; unmatched junction nucleotides: 3. The CDR3 sequence is CASSPLAGSEQYF. DNA of the CDR3: TGTGCCAGCTCACCGCTAGCGGGAAGCGAGCAGTACTTC.

V usage is TRBV2 and J usage is TRBJ2-5; 9 bases are shared with TRBD2. The CDR3 totals 15 residues. V lost 4 bases and J lost 6; bases outside the gene matches: 9. The germline V gene has CDR1 SNHLY and CDR2 FYNNEI. The CDR3 loop is CASSGGTGLAQTQYF. In DNA form, the CDR3 reads TGTGCCAGCAGTGGGGGGACGGGACTAGCTCAGACCCAGTACTTC.

This clone showed up just once. The chain employs TRBV2 and TRBJ2-2; D not resolved. The CDR3 spans 13 residues. The germline CDR1 and CDR2 sequences are SNHLY and FYNNEI. V dropped 2 bases and J dropped 6 bases, with 7 bases sitting between them. The DNA for the CDR3 is TGTGCCAGCAGTGAAAGAGTCGCCGGGGAGCTGTTTTTT. Translation: CASSERVAGELFF.

The DNA for the CDR3 is TGCGCCGGCGCGGTAGCGATGAACACCGGGGAGCTGTTTTTT. Translation gives CAGAVAMNTGELFF. The V gene is TRBV5-1, the J gene TRBJ2-2, with D maybe TRBD2 (5 bases). From germline, CDR1 is SGHRS and CDR2 YFSETQ. This CDR3 comprises 14 residues. V dropped 10 bases and J dropped 1 base, with 14 bases sitting between them.

Here the CDR3 reads CASSPQEGTGSDTQYF. DNA of the CDR3: TGTGCCAGCTCACCCCAGGAGGGGACAGGGTCAGATACGCAGTATTTT. J is TRBJ2-3 and V is TRBV18; 9 bases align to TRBD1. Germline V gives CDR1 KGHSH, CDR2 LQKENI. The CDR3 consists of 16 residues. V trimming: 3 bases; J trimming: 4 bases; junction bases outside the gene matches: 8.

The chain couples TRBV19 to TRBJ1-2; no firm D call. The V end lost 0 bases, the J end lost 2 bases, and 4 bases lay between the germline ends. Germline CDR1 is LNHDA and CDR2 is SQIVND (reference sequence). The CDR3 covers 13 residues. This CDR3 reads CASSIEGNYGYTF. The CDR3 nucleotides read TGTGCCAGTAGTATAGAAGGGAACTATGGCTACACCTTC.

The V call is TRBV27, the J call TRBJ2-1; the D gene could be TRBD1 or TRBD2 (5 bases each). V was trimmed by 0 bases and J by 6 bases, leaving 9 bases between them. This CDR3 is 14 amino acids long. Germline CDR1 reads MNHEY; CDR2 reads SMNVEV (reference sequence). The CDR3 here is CASSLSGPVNEQFF. CDR3 bases: TGTGCCAGCAGTTTATCGGGACCAGTCAATGAGCAGTTCTTC.

The V call is TRBV7-6, the J call TRBJ2-7, with TRBD2 matching over 9 bases. This CDR3 comprises 15 residues. Germline V gene sequence: CDR1 SGHVS, CDR2 FNYEAQ. The junction had 7 bases not matched to a gene; V was cut back by 5 bases and J by 2 bases. The CDR3 bases are TGTGCCAGCAGCCCTCCCGCTAGCGGGACCTACGAGCAGTACTTC. Translated, it gives CASSPPASGTYEQYF.

The genes are TRBV4-3 and TRBJ2-3, with D perhaps TRBD2 (6 bases). There are 16 residues in the CDR3. Trimming took off 0 bases at V and 5 bases at J, with 15 bases between the two ends. In germline, CDR1 is LGHNA, CDR2 YSLEER. The CDR3 sequence: CASSQDLGRSGDTQYF. In DNA form, the CDR3 reads TGCGCCAGCAGCCAAGATCTCGGGAGATCGGGAGATACGCAGTATTTT.

The chain has TRBV6-2 or TRBV6-3 and TRBJ2-7; D is undetermined. V lost 4 bases and J lost 7, with 11 bases in between. The length of the CDR3 is 12 residues. Germline assignment: CDR1 MNHEY and CDR2 SVGEGT. The DNA of the CDR3 is TGTGCCAGCAGTTGGCCGGCTGGAGAGCAGTACTTC. Its translation is CASSWPAGEQYF.

CDR3 sequence: CASSNGQENEKLFF. CDR3 bases: TGTGCCAGCAGCAACGGGCAGGAAAATGAAAAACTGTTTTTT. V gene TRBV9 combines with J gene TRBJ1-4; D not resolved. Germline lookup yields CDR1 SGDLS and CDR2 YYNGEE. Trimming stripped 4 bases from V and 5 bases from J, with 12 bases between. This CDR3 comprises 14 residues.

This chain uses TRBV7-2 with TRBJ2-7; the match to TRBD2 covers 15 bases. Per the germline V gene, CDR1 is SGHTA and CDR2 is FQGNSA. This CDR3 is built from 15 residues. The J segment lost 7 bases and the V segment lost 4 bases, leaving 5 bases of the junction unmatched. Written as DNA, the CDR3 is TGTGCCAGCAGCTCGGGACTAGCGGGAGGTGGAGAGCAGTACTTC. This codes for CASSSGLAGGGEQYF.

This sequence joins TRBV14 and TRBJ2-3; 8 nucleotides align to TRBD1. The germline CDR1 and CDR2 sequences are SGHDN and FVKESK. The V and J ends lost 3 bases and 9 bases, in that order; junction bases with no gene match: 11. The CDR3 runs 15 residues. The CDR3, as DNA: TGTGCCAGCAGCCATCTATCCAGGGGGCTGGGCACGCAGTATTTT. Its translation: CASSHLSRGLGTQYF.

The CDR3 nucleotides read TGTGCCAGCAGTGACGGTTGGGGACAGAACTATGGCTACACCTTC. Its translation: CASSDGWGQNYGYTF. The chain is built from TRBV6-1 and TRBJ1-2, with 7 bases lining up with TRBD1. The V gene end was trimmed by 3 bases and the J gene end by 2 bases; junction bases not matched to a gene: 6. The germline CDR1 and CDR2 sequences are MNHNS and SASEGT. The CDR3 is made up of 15 amino acids.

The chain uses TRBV11-2 and TRBJ1-5; 11 nucleotides match TRBD1. Germline values: CDR1 SGHAT, CDR2 FQNNGV. The junction had 6 bases not matched to a gene; V was cut back by 5 bases and J by 6 bases. The CDR3 is 15 amino acids. In DNA, the CDR3 is TGTGCCAGCAGCCCCGGGACAGGGGGGAGTCAGCCCCAGCATTTT. Its translation is CASSPGTGGSQPQHF.

The chain has TRBV5-4 and TRBJ2-5; D unresolved. This CDR3 spans 14 amino acids. Germline-derived CDR1 and CDR2 are SGHNT and YYREEE (reference sequence). V was pared by 4 bases and J by 1 base, with 11 bases between. This CDR3 reads CASSQPRSQETQYF. The CDR3 nucleotides are TGTGCCAGCAGCCAACCACGCAGCCAAGAGACCCAGTACTTC.